Below, 2 T cell receptor beta chains from the same sample are listed, as sequenced in a study of read filtering for tumor transcriptome and immune sequencing. Molecular barcoded adaptors covering alpha/delta and beta/gamma chains were used on approximately 400 ng RNA. MiXCR, run by TCRdb on the reads, gives a single entry per CDR3 protein. The sample lists roughly 130,000 distinct CDR3 sequences, about an eighth occurring once. Sequencing was carried out using a population of CD138-negative cells sorted from bone marrow. The origin of the receptors is a donor at least 40 years old with multiple myeloma.

This clonotype showed up just a few times. This chain links TRBV7-2 with TRBJ2-5, with D uncertain. This CDR3 is 13 amino acids long. Germline values: CDR1 SGHTA, CDR2 FQGNSA. V lost 3 bases and J lost 5, with 10 bases in between. Here the CDR3 DNA reads TGTGCCAGCAGCTTCAGGCAGTCGGAGACCCAGTACTTC. It specifies CASSFRQSETQYF. Full variable domain (remainder filled in from reference TRBV7-2 and TRBJ2-5): GAGVSQSPSNKVTEKGKDVELRCDPISGHTALYWYRQSLGQGLEFLIYFQGNSAPDKSGLPSDRFSAERTGGSVSTLTIQRTQQEDSAVYLCASSFRQSETQYFGPGTRLLVL.

There are a few counts of this clonotype. Since a much larger clone is just one base distant, this may be a read error. V is TRBV20-1 and J is TRBJ2-1; TRBD2 aligns across 12 bases. Germline CDR1 is DFQATT and CDR2 is SNEGSKA (reference sequence). The CDR3 contains 13 residues. CDR3: CGASGRANNEQFF. The CDR3 nucleotides read TGCGGTGCTAGCGGGAGGGCCAATAATGAGCAGTTCTTC.